A selection of T cell receptor beta chains follows, all from one sample in a study of blood T cell repertoires in COVID-19. TCRdb's copy holds only in-frame clones and misses some; the assay was immunoSEQ multiplex PCR. The sample has approximately 240,000 clones; more than 65% are singletons. Sequencing used peripheral blood. These receptors all stem from a woman aged 40 to 55 with active or convalescent COVID-19. CDR3s include the opening cysteine and the closing phenylalanine or tryptophan. D genes are given only for firm matches. Rows give clone size only sometimes, using once, few, many, or a class for an expanded clone.

TRBJ2-7,.,TRBD1,TRBV6-5,TGTGCCAGCAGGGGGTTGGGACAGGGGGCGGCCGAGCAGTACTTC,CASRGLGQGAAEQYF
TRBJ1-2,.,.,TRBV5-4,TGTGCCAGCAGCTTATCCCGGGACTATGGCTACACCTTC,CASSLSRDYGYTF
TRBJ1-1,few,.,TRBV28,TGTGCCAGCAGTTTACGAGTTAAGTTCATGAACACTGAAGCTTTCTTT,CASSLRVKFMNTEAFF
TRBJ1-5,.,TRBD1,TRBV19,TGTGCCAGTAGTTCCGGGACAGGGGGCTTTCAGCCCCAGCATTTT,CASSSGTGGFQPQHF
TRBJ1-4,.,.,TRBV2,TGTGCCAGCATCCAAAATCATCCCACTAATGAAAAACTGTTTTTT,CASIQNHPTNEKLFF
TRBJ1-5,.,.,TRBV30,TGTGCCTTAGATCAGGGTGGCAATCAGCCCCAGCATTTT,CALDQGGNQPQHF
TRBJ1-4,.,TRBD1,TRBV18,TGTGCCAGCTCAACCGGGACAGAGGGTGAAAAACTGTTTTTT,CASSTGTEGEKLFF
TRBJ1-2,once,TRBD1,TRBV10-3,TGTGCCATCAGTGGGGGACAGGGGTCTAACTATGGCTACACCTTC,CAISGGQGSNYGYTF
TRBJ1-4,.,TRBD1,TRBV29-1,TGCAGCGTTTTGACAGGGACTAATGAAAAACTGTTTTTT,CSVLTGTNEKLFF
TRBJ2-1,once,.,TRBV10-3,TGTGCCATCAGTACGGGGGGCCCCTACAATGAGCAGTTCTTC,CAISTGGPYNEQFF
TRBJ1-5,.,TRBD1,TRBV2,TGTGCCAGCAGCGCCGGACAGGGGGCAGGACAGCCCCAGCATTTT,CASSAGQGAGQPQHF
TRBJ1-2,.,TRBD1,TRBV19,TGTGCCAGTAGTATCCCTGGCAGGGGGCGAGGCTACACCTTC,CASSIPGRGRGYTF
TRBJ2-7,.,TRBD1,TRBV19,TGTGCCAGTAGCGCCGACAGGGCCTACACCCCCTACGAGCAGTACTTC,CASSADRAYTPYEQYF
TRBJ1-5,.,.,TRBV19,TGTGCCAGTAGTATCTCCGGGAGTCAGCCCCAGCATTTT,CASSISGSQPQHF
TRBJ1-3,.,TRBD1,TRBV28,TGTGCCAGCAGTAGCGGACAGGTGAACTCTGGAAACACCATATATTTT,CASSSGQVNSGNTIYF
TRBJ1-1,.,.,TRBV28,TGTGCCAGCAGTTTAGGCTTTTCAGGGAACACTGAAGCTTTCTTT,CASSLGFSGNTEAFF
TRBJ1-4,.,.,TRBV27,TGTGCCAGCAGTTTATCGGCCAGGTCAAGTGAAAAACTGTTTTTT,CASSLSARSSEKLFF
TRBJ2-7,.,TRBD1,TRBV9,TGTGCCAGCAGCGTCGGGACAGGGGACTACGAGCAGTACTTC,CASSVGTGDYEQYF
TRBJ1-6,.,TRBD1,TRBV27,TGTGCCAGCAGTTTCCAACAGGGACAGAGTCATAATTCACCCCTCCACTTT,CASSFQQGQSHNSPLHF
TRBJ1-2,.,TRBD1,TRBV6-6,TGTGCCAGCAGTTTCCCGCGACAGGGAAAGGAGTATGGCTACACCTTC,CASSFPRQGKEYGYTF
TRBJ1-2,few,.,TRBV7-2,TGTGCCAGCAGCTTAGGGATGGGAGTCGGTAACTATGGCTACACCTTC,CASSLGMGVGNYGYTF
TRBJ1-4,.,.,TRBV20-1,TGCAGTGCTATCCGTAATGAAAAACTGTTTTTT,CSAIRNEKLFF
TRBJ1-1,few,.,TRBV12-3/TRBV12-4,TGTGCCAGCAGTTTTGAGCAGGGAACTGAAGCTTTCTTT,CASSFEQGTEAFF
TRBJ2-7,.,TRBD1,TRBV30,TGTGCCTGGAGTGTGGGGGCAGGGGGCTACGAGCAGTACTTC,CAWSVGAGGYEQYF
TRBJ2-1,.,TRBD2,TRBV3-1/TRBV3-2,TGTGCCAGCAGCCCCCCGGGATTGAGCGGGGGGTCCTATGAGCAGTTCTTC,CASSPPGLSGGSYEQFF
TRBJ2-2,.,.,TRBV14,TGTGCCAGCAGCCAAGCAGGGGTGAACACCGGGGAGCTGTTTTTT,CASSQAGVNTGELFF
TRBJ1-2,.,.,TRBV4-1,TGCGCCAGCAGCCATCTCACAGGGCCCGGTGGCTACACCTTC,CASSHLTGPGGYTF
TRBJ1-1,.,.,TRBV7-9,TGTGCCAGCAGCTCGACAGGGAACACTGAAGCTTTCTTT,CASSSTGNTEAFF
TRBJ1-2,.,TRBD1,TRBV27,TGTGCCAGCAGTTACAGGGGCGACTTTGATGGCTACACCTTC,CASSYRGDFDGYTF
TRBJ1-2,.,.,TRBV10-2,TGCGCCAGCAGTGAGTTGGCCTTGGCACCCTATGGCTACACCTTC,CASSELALAPYGYTF
TRBJ2-1,few,TRBD2,TRBV9,TGTGCCAGCAGCGTAGGGCCCGGGAGGGGGTCCTTCCCCTACAATGAGCAGTTCTTC,CASSVGPGRGSFPYNEQFF
TRBJ1-3,.,TRBD1,TRBV9,TGTGCCAGCAGCGCCAGGACAGGGAGTGGAAACACCATATATTTT,CASSARTGSGNTIYF
TRBJ1-1,.,.,TRBV11-2,TGTGCCAGCAGGGGGCAGAACTACATGAACACTGAAGCTTTCTTT,CASRGQNYMNTEAFF
TRBJ1-2,.,.,TRBV11-2,TGTGCCAGCAGCTTAGAAGTCCCCAGGGTTGATGGCTACACCTTC,CASSLEVPRVDGYTF
TRBJ2-1,.,TRBD1,TRBV29-1,TGCAGCGTTTCCGGGACAGGGGGGTACAATGAGCAGTTCTTC,CSVSGTGGYNEQFF
TRBJ1-2,.,.,TRBV6-1,TGTGCCAGCAGTGAATCCCCAGGGGAAGGCTACACCTTC,CASSESPGEGYTF
TRBJ2-2,.,TRBD1,TRBV2,TGTGCCAGCAGTGAAGCAAGGACAGGGATCGGGGAGCTGTTTTTT,CASSEARTGIGELFF
TRBJ2-1,.,TRBD2,TRBV5-1,TGCGCCAGCAGCTTATTAGCGGGGGCTAACAATGAGCAGTTCTTC,CASSLLAGANNEQFF
TRBJ1-2,.,.,TRBV6-1,TGTGCCAGCAGTGAAGTTATGGGGCGGTCGAATGGCTACACCTTC,CASSEVMGRSNGYTF
TRBJ2-5,medium-sized,TRBD2,TRBV3-1/TRBV3-2,TGTGCCAGCAGCCGAGGGAGGACTAGCGGGGGTTTCGAGACCCAGTACTTC,CASSRGRTSGGFETQYF
TRBJ2-2,.,TRBD2,TRBV7-2,TGTGCCAGCAGCCTAGCGGGAGGAACCGGGGAGCTGTTTTTT,CASSLAGGTGELFF
TRBJ2-7,.,TRBD1,TRBV6-2/TRBV6-3,TGTGCCAGCGGCCGGGACAGGGCCTCCTACGAGCAGTACTTC,CASGRDRASYEQYF
TRBJ1-3,.,.,TRBV7-9,TGTGCCAGCAGCTACCAGACTGGAAACACCATATATTTT,CASSYQTGNTIYF
TRBJ2-1,.,.,TRBV5-6,TGTGCCAGCAGCTGGTCTTCAGGCAATGAGCAGTTCTTC,CASSWSSGNEQFF
TRBJ1-5,.,.,TRBV28,TGTGCCAGCAGTTTGCAGGGCCTAAGCAATCAGCCCCAGCATTTT,CASSLQGLSNQPQHF
TRBJ2-3,few,.,TRBV19,TGTGCCAGTAGTATAGGTCCGGCGGGGCGAACAGATACGCAGTATTTT,CASSIGPAGRTDTQYF
TRBJ2-2,.,.,TRBV5-1,TGCGCCAGCAGCTCCGGACAAATCGCGAACACCGGGGAGCTGTTTTTT,CASSSGQIANTGELFF
TRBJ2-7,.,TRBD2,TRBV7-6,TGTGCCAGCAGCGAGAGGACTAGCGGGGATGGGTACGAGCAGTACTTC,CASSERTSGDGYEQYF
TRBJ1-1,few,TRBD1,TRBV2,TGTGCCAGCGGGACAGATTGGAACACTGAAGCTTTCTTT,CASGTDWNTEAFF
TRBJ2-3,.,.,TRBV27,TGTGCCAGCGCTGATGGGGGCCTCACAGATACGCAGTATTTT,CASADGGLTDTQYF
TRBJ1-3,few,.,TRBV9,TGTGCCAGCAGTCCAGTGCCGGGAAACACCATATATTTT,CASSPVPGNTIYF
TRBJ1-1,.,.,TRBV4-1,TGCGCCAGCAGCCAATATGCAGCGGGGGCTGAAGCTTTCTTT,CASSQYAAGAEAFF
TRBJ1-1,few,.,TRBV4-1,TGCGCCAGCAGCCAACCCTCGAGGCTGAACACTGAAGCTTTCTTT,CASSQPSRLNTEAFF
TRBJ1-3,.,.,TRBV3-1/TRBV3-2,TGTGCCAGCAGCCCCCAGGGGGGAAACACCATATATTTT,CASSPQGGNTIYF